These T cell receptor beta chains were read from a single sample in a study of T cells after somatic rescue of genetic block. The data were produced by immunoSEQ multiplex PCR, yet TCRdb's version contains in-frame clones alone and is incomplete. The data show tens of thousands of clones, around 92% seen once. The material sequenced was peripheral blood mononuclear cells (PBMCs). Receptors originate from a man aged 40-49 years. The CDR3 runs from the conserved cysteine through the conserved F or W. A D gene is named only where the DNA matches it firmly. Only part of the rows carry a size: once, few, many, or a class if the clone is expanded.

D gene	V gene	clone size	J gene	CDR3 protein	CDR3 DNA
TRBD2	TRBV27	-	TRBJ2-7	CASSLGTSGLSYEQYF	TGTGCCAGCAGTTTAGGGACTAGCGGCTTGTCCTACGAGCAGTACTTC
-	TRBV2	-	TRBJ2-3	CASCRQSGLSTDTQYF	TGTGCCAGCTGCAGACAGTCCGGACTGAGCACAGATACGCAGTATTTT
-	TRBV28	-	TRBJ2-2	CASSLYFPGELFF	TGTGCCAGCAGTTTATACTTTCCCGGGGAGCTGTTTTTT
-	TRBV7-2	-	TRBJ2-3	CASSLGGIGSTDTQYF	TGTGCCAGCAGCTTAGGCGGGATAGGGAGCACAGATACGCAGTATTTT
TRBD1	TRBV9	-	TRBJ2-7	CASSVGTGGAYEQYF	TGTGCCAGCAGCGTAGGGACAGGGGGAGCCTACGAGCAGTACTTC
-	TRBV19	-	TRBJ2-7	CASSISGTLSSEQYF	TGTGCCAGTAGTATATCCGGGACCTTAAGTAGCGAGCAGTACTTC
-	TRBV5-4	-	TRBJ2-5	CASSFGTAQGETQYF	TGTGCCAGCAGCTTTGGGACGGCCCAGGGAGAGACCCAGTACTTC
-	TRBV9	-	TRBJ2-1	CASSVDRRVPYNEQFF	TGTGCCAGCAGCGTAGACCGCCGGGTCCCCTACAATGAGCAGTTCTTC
TRBD2	TRBV6-5	-	TRBJ2-7	CASSYSRTSGEGQYF	TGTGCCAGCAGTTACTCCCGGACTAGCGGAGAGGGGCAGTACTTC
-	TRBV1	once	TRBJ2-7	CTSSQDRGLYEQYF	TGCACCAGCAGCCAGGACAGGGGGCTCTACGAGCAGTACTTC
TRBD1	TRBV7-2	-	TRBJ1-2	CASSSRTGGNYGYTF	TGTGCCAGCAGCTCTCGGACAGGGGGAAACTATGGCTACACCTTC
-	TRBV7-3	-	TRBJ2-1	CASSLTGNPYNEQFF	TGTGCCAGCAGCTTAACAGGGAACCCCTACAATGAGCAGTTCTTC
-	TRBV19	-	TRBJ1-6	CASIEGLDNSPLHF	TGTGCCAGTATCGAGGGATTAGATAACTCACCCCTCCACTTT
-	TRBV27	-	TRBJ1-1	CASKLIRDTEAFF	TGTGCCAGCAAACTTATTAGGGACACTGAAGCTTTCTTT
TRBD1	TRBV5-1	-	TRBJ1-5	CASSHTIFRDRDLQPQHF	TGCGCCAGCAGCCACACCATTTTCCGGGACAGGGATCTTCAGCCCCAGCATTTT
-	TRBV2	-	TRBJ1-5	CASSEPGARVQGQPQHF	TGTGCCAGCAGTGAACCAGGGGCGCGGGTCCAAGGTCAGCCCCAGCATTTT
-	TRBV7-9	-	TRBJ2-7	CASSFGGSYEQYF	TGTGCCAGCAGCTTCGGGGGTTCCTACGAGCAGTACTTC
-	TRBV7-9	-	TRBJ1-6	CASSLPPGTGNSPLHF	TGTGCCAGCAGCTTGCCCCCCGGGACGGGCAATTCACCCCTCCACTTT
-	TRBV13	-	TRBJ2-5	CASSPVETQYF	TGTGCCAGCAGCCCTGTGGAGACCCAGTACTTC
-	TRBV4-3	-	TRBJ2-1	CASSQDRAASYNEQFF	TGCGCCAGCAGCCAAGATCGGGCTGCCTCCTACAATGAGCAGTTCTTC
TRBD2	TRBV18	-	TRBJ2-5	CASSPPGLAGYGTQYF	TGTGCCAGCTCACCCCCGGGACTAGCGGGGTACGGGACCCAGTACTTC
TRBD1	TRBV7-8	-	TRBJ1-5	CASSWFPGKGANQPQHF	TGTGCCAGCAGCTGGTTCCCGGGGAAGGGGGCAAATCAGCCCCAGCATTTT
-	TRBV9	-	TRBJ2-3	CASSVVGRSTDTQYF	TGTGCCAGCAGCGTAGTTGGCAGAAGCACAGATACGCAGTATTTT
TRBD1	TRBV19	-	TRBJ2-5	CASSWGQGKETQYF	TGTGCCAGTAGTTGGGGACAGGGCAAAGAGACCCAGTACTTC
-	TRBV5-6	-	TRBJ2-2	CASSFEESTGELFF	TGTGCCAGCAGCTTCGAGGAGAGCACCGGGGAGCTGTTTTTT
TRBD1	TRBV5-1	-	TRBJ2-5	CASSSTGGQETQYF	TGCGCCAGCAGTTCGACAGGGGGCCAAGAGACCCAGTACTTC
-	TRBV19	-	TRBJ1-1	CASSIGGGGTEAFF	TGTGCCAGTAGTATAGGGGGGGGAGGCACTGAAGCTTTCTTT
TRBD1	TRBV10-3	-	TRBJ2-7	CATSDRVGSYEQYF	TGTGCCACCTCTGACAGGGTGGGCTCCTACGAGCAGTACTTC
TRBD1	TRBV4-2	-	TRBJ2-7	CASSPGQGGYEQYF	TGTGCCAGCAGCCCAGGACAGGGAGGCTACGAGCAGTACTTC
TRBD2	TRBV10-1	-	TRBJ2-1	CASSQTSGTYNEQFF	TGCGCCAGCAGCCAGACTAGCGGGACATACAATGAGCAGTTCTTC
TRBD1	TRBV10-1	-	TRBJ2-1	CASSESAGGSAEQFF	TGCGCCAGCAGTGAGTCCGCAGGGGGCTCGGCGGAGCAGTTCTTC
-	TRBV19	-	TRBJ1-1	CASTIRAMNTEAFF	TGTGCCAGTACCATACGTGCAATGAACACTGAAGCTTTCTTT
-	TRBV19	-	TRBJ2-1	CASSRGLYNEQFF	TGTGCCAGTAGTCGCGGGCTATACAATGAGCAGTTCTTC
TRBD1	TRBV6-1	-	TRBJ2-7	CASGGTGLSGEQYF	TGTGCCAGTGGAGGGACAGGCCTATCTGGTGAGCAGTACTTC
TRBD2	TRBV5-1	once	TRBJ2-7	CASSLEAAGANEQYF	TGCGCCAGCAGCTTGGAGGCAGCGGGGGCCAACGAGCAGTACTTC
-	TRBV18	-	TRBJ2-3	CASSPSTDTQYF	TGTGCCAGCTCACCTAGCACAGATACGCAGTATTTT
TRBD1	TRBV19	-	TRBJ1-5	CASSTWTGPYQPQHF	TGTGCCAGTAGTACATGGACAGGGCCTTATCAGCCCCAGCATTTT
-	TRBV5-1	-	TRBJ2-4	CASSLVTGGSQNIQYF	TGCGCCAGCAGCTTGGTGACGGGCGGGTCCCAAAACATTCAGTACTTC
-	TRBV4-3	-	TRBJ1-4	CASSQGNRAGEKLFF	TGCGCCAGCAGCCAAGGGAACAGAGCAGGAGAAAAACTGTTTTTT
-	TRBV5-1	-	TRBJ1-1	CASSPTSVTEAFF	TGCGCCAGCAGCCCGACCTCGGTAACTGAAGCTTTCTTT
-	TRBV6-6	-	TRBJ1-3	CASSYGGVGNTIYF	TGTGCCAGCAGTTACGGCGGGGTCGGAAACACCATATATTTT
TRBD1	TRBV6-5	-	TRBJ1-4	CASSYRGVSEKLFF	TGTGCCAGCAGCTACAGGGGAGTGAGTGAAAAACTGTTTTTT
-	TRBV5-5	-	TRBJ2-7	CASSHGSSYEQYF	TGTGCCAGCAGCCACGGGTCTTCCTACGAGCAGTACTTC
-	TRBV5-1	-	TRBJ1-6	CASSSSRRLISPLHF	TGCGCCAGCAGCTCCTCCAGGAGGCTGATTTCACCCCTCCACTTT
-	TRBV5-8	-	TRBJ1-1	CASSSEIMNTEAFF	TGTGCCAGCAGCTCCGAGATCATGAACACTGAAGCTTTCTTT
-	TRBV9	-	TRBJ2-5	CASSVETGGLEETQYF	TGTGCCAGCAGCGTAGAAACAGGAGGTCTAGAAGAGACCCAGTACTTC
-	TRBV28	-	TRBJ2-5	CASSLVASETQYF	TGTGCCAGCAGTTTAGTAGCGTCCGAGACCCAGTACTTC
-	TRBV19	-	TRBJ1-5	CASSMIPGFSQPQHF	TGTGCCAGTAGTATGATCCCGGGATTTAGTCAGCCCCAGCATTTT